These 21 T cell receptor beta chains were all obtained from the same sample, sequenced in a study of OX40 agonist ivuxolimab in advanced cancers. Using immunoSEQ multiplex PCR, the repertoire was profiled, and TCRdb retains in-frame clones only, with some absent. The sample contains around 66,000 clones, 85% of which appear only once. Specimen: CD4+ or CD8+ T cells sorted from blood, collected in a trial of the OX40 agonist ivuxolimab. The receptor source for this set is an adult with an advanced solid tumor such as melanoma, head and neck, liver or kidney cancer.

The chain links TRBV21-1 to TRBJ2-2. TRBV21-1 is reported as a pseudogene. The CDR3 is 17 residues long. For the CDR3, the DNA is TGTGCCAGCAGCAAACGATACGGGGGCCCAGCGCCCGGGGAGCTGTTTTTT. Translating it yields CASSKRYGGPAPGELFF.

This clone has a handful of counts. The chain joins TRBV6-5 to TRBJ2-3; D gene ambiguous. V shed 7 bases and J shed 1 base, with 9 bases lying between them. Germline V lookup: CDR1 MNHEY, CDR2 SVGAGI. CDR3 length: 13 residues. In DNA, the CDR3 is TGTGCCAGCACAAAGATCGGCACAGATACGCAGTATTTT. Protein: CASTKIGTDTQYF.

The chain is built from TRBV5-1 and TRBJ2-1; 12 bases line up with TRBD2. Germline CDR1 and CDR2: SGHRS and YFSETQ. V lost 4 bases, J lost 6 bases, and 8 bases stayed unmatched. CDR3 length: 16 amino acids. The DNA of the CDR3 is TGCGCCAGCAGCGGCGGCGCTAGCGGGGGGGTCAATGAGCAGTTCTTC. Translating gives CASSGGASGGVNEQFF.

This rearrangement joins TRBV9 to TRBJ1-1, with D unclear. The CDR3 extends over 14 amino acids. From germline, CDR1 is SGDLS and CDR2 YYNGEE. Deletions cut 4 bases from V and 5 bases from J, with 15 bases between. Here the CDR3 reads CASSPTEVRTEAFF. As DNA, the CDR3 is TGTGCCAGCAGCCCCACCGAGGTAAGAACTGAAGCTTTCTTT.

The rearrangement uses TRBV11-2 and TRBJ2-4; D ambiguous. V was cut by 1 base and J by 7 bases, with 2 bases left in between. CDR1 is SGHAT, CDR2 FQNNGV, per germline. This CDR3 has 11 residues. CDR3 residues: CASSLANIQYF. The CDR3 bases are TGTGCCAGCAGCTTAGCGAACATTCAGTACTTC.

Concerning this clone: This CDR3 is missing its conserved last phenylalanine or tryptophan, likely due to a read error. It is unclear where the CDR3 begins or ends on the DNA, so no DNA is shown, and the CDR3 is as TCRdb lists it. The V and J genes are TRBV9 and TRBJ2-3; no DNA check was done on the table's D call, TRBD2. The CDR3 is 10 residues long, counting both termini. Germline CDR1 reads SGDLS; CDR2 reads YYNGEE. CDR3 protein: CASSAPPWGE.

The rearrangement links TRBV15 to TRBJ2-3, with D perhaps matching TRBD1 or TRBD2 (5 bases each). The V gene's germline CDR1 is LNHNV and CDR2 YYDKDF (reference sequence). Trimming took 0 bases from V and 1 from J, leaving 11 bases between them. The length of the CDR3 is 16 residues. The CDR3 DNA sequence: TGTGCCACCAGCAGAGATGATAGGGACCGCACAGATACGCAGTATTTT. Protein product: CATSRDDRDRTDTQYF.

This chain's CDR3 is CASRTSRPQETQYF. The CDR3 DNA reads TGTGCCAGCCGGACTAGCAGACCACAAGAGACCCAGTACTTC. The chain employs TRBV25-1 and TRBJ2-5; 8 nucleotides agree with TRBD2. Germline values: CDR1 MGHDK, CDR2 SYGVNS. Germline trimming cut 8 bases from V and 2 bases from J; bases unmatched to any gene: 7. The CDR3 runs to 14 residues.

The V and J genes are TRBV4-3 and TRBJ1-3; tentatively, D is TRBD1 (6 bases). V was trimmed by 0 bases and J by 8 bases, leaving 14 bases between them. Germline CDR1 is LGHNA and CDR2 is YSLEER. The CDR3 runs to 15 residues. The CDR3 region is CASSQEGGRWDTIYF. The CDR3, as DNA: TGCGCCAGCAGCCAAGAAGGGGGGCGGTGGGACACCATATATTTT.

The chain recombines TRBV7-9 with TRBJ2-2; 10 nucleotides line up with TRBD2. This CDR3 spans 17 amino acids. V lost 8 bases and J lost 5; bases outside the gene matches: 14. Germline assignment: CDR1 SEHNR and CDR2 FQNEAQ (reference sequence). CDR3 in DNA: TGTGCCAGCGGCATGGGGCTAGCGGGAGTACAGACCGGGGAGCTGTTTTTT. Encoded protein: CASGMGLAGVQTGELFF. Full variable domain (missing parts from reference TRBV7-9 and TRBJ2-2): DTGVSQNPRHKITKRGQNVTFRCDPISEHNRLYWYRQTLGQGPEFLTYFQNEAQLEKSRLLSDRFSAERPKGSFSTLEIQRTEQGDSAMYLCASGMGLAGVQTGELFFGEGSRLTVL.

This clone was counted a few times. This chain uses TRBV6-6 with TRBJ2-2, with D possibly being TRBD2 (6 bases). The ends were cut back, 6 bases at V and 3 bases at J, with 14 bases in the middle. The CDR3 has 15 amino acids. Germline assignment: CDR1 MNHNY and CDR2 SVGAGI (reference sequence). The CDR3 here is CASRPAGTYTGELFF. The CDR3 DNA follows: TGTGCCAGCAGGCCCGCGGGGACCTACACCGGGGAGCTGTTTTTT.

The gene calls are TRBV5-1 and TRBJ2-7; 7 nucleotides match TRBD2. The CDR3 extends over 16 amino acids. Germline values: CDR1 SGHRS, CDR2 YFSETQ. Trimming removed 4 bases from V and 3 bases from J; junction bases left unmatched: 13. This chain's CDR3 is CASSPRKAGESYEQYF. The CDR3 region has the DNA TGCGCCAGCAGCCCCCGGAAGGCGGGAGAAAGCTACGAGCAGTACTTC.

DNA for the CDR3: TGCGCCAGCAGCCAATTTGGGGGGGGAGGGAACACTGAAGCTTTCTTT. Its translation is CASSQFGGGGNTEAFF. This chain connects TRBV4-1 to TRBJ1-1; D possibly corresponds to TRBD1 (5 bases). Trimming removed 2 bases at V and 1 base at J, with 14 bases between. CDR3 length: 16 amino acids. Germline V gives CDR1 MGHRA, CDR2 YSYEKL.

V gene TRBV5-1 combines with J gene TRBJ1-1; D might be TRBD1 (6 bases). The CDR3 runs to 12 residues. V was pared by 3 bases and J by 6 bases, with 9 bases between. Germline V gene sequence: CDR1 SGHRS, CDR2 YFSETQ. The CDR3 spells CASSWPGAEAFF. The CDR3 nucleotides are TGCGCCAGCAGCTGGCCAGGGGCTGAAGCTTTCTTT.

This chain connects TRBV5-5 to TRBJ1-1; TRBD1 matches 7 bases. The V gene end was trimmed by 4 bases and the J gene end by 2 bases; junction bases not matched to a gene: 8. Germline V CDR1 and CDR2: SGHKS, YYEKEE (reference sequence). The CDR3 contains 15 residues. In nucleotides, the CDR3 is TGTGCCAGCAGCGCACAAGGACAGGCAAACACTGAAGCTTTCTTT. It codes for CASSAQGQANTEAFF.

The rearrangement joins TRBV29-1 to TRBJ2-7; 12 nucleotides line up with TRBD2. Germline CDR1 and CDR2: SQVTM and ANQGSEA. V shed 5 bases and J 2 bases; nucleotides not matched to a gene: 1. This CDR3 comprises 13 residues. CDR3 sequence: CSVTSGRTYEQYF. The CDR3 bases are TGCAGCGTTACTAGCGGGAGGACCTACGAGCAGTACTTC.

The rearrangement uses TRBV5-5 and TRBJ1-1; TRBD1 matches 9 bases. CDR1 is SGHKS and CDR2 is YYEKEE in the germline V gene (reference sequence). With 5 bases clipped from V and 6 bases from J, the junction kept 5 bases outside the gene matches. CDR3 size: 13 residues. The CDR3 loop reads CASRDRGWAEAFF. In DNA, the CDR3 is TGTGCCAGCAGGGACAGGGGTTGGGCTGAAGCTTTCTTT.

This rearrangement joins TRBV30 to TRBJ2-3; the D is unclear. Germline lookup yields CDR1 GTSNPN and CDR2 SVGIG (reference sequence). This CDR3 has 15 residues. V lost 0 bases, J lost 0 bases, and 10 bases lay in between. The CDR3 protein is CAWSVGRQSTDTQYF. Written as DNA, the CDR3 is TGTGCCTGGAGTGTAGGGCGCCAGAGCACAGATACGCAGTATTTT. The whole variable domain, filled in from reference TRBV30 and TRBJ2-3, reads SQTIHQWPATLVQPVGSPLSLECTVEGTSNPNLYWYRQAAGRGLQLLFYSVGIGQISSEVPQNLSASRPQDRQFILSSKKLLLSDSGFYLCAWSVGRQSTDTQYFGPGTRLTVL.

The chain uses TRBV10-3 and TRBJ2-7, with 10 bases aligning to TRBD2. In germline, CDR1 is ENHRY, CDR2 SYGVKD. There are 13 residues in the CDR3. With 10 bases clipped from V and 4 bases from J, the junction kept 7 bases outside the gene matches. The CDR3 loop reads CATRTSGDYEQYF. The CDR3, as DNA: TGTGCCACCAGGACTAGCGGAGATTACGAGCAGTACTTC.

The chain couples TRBV7-6 to TRBJ1-1; no clear D. Germline CDR1 is SGHVS and CDR2 is FNYEAQ. V was cut by 5 bases and J by 1 base, with 5 bases left in between. The CDR3 has 12 amino acids. The CDR3 coding sequence is TGTGCCAGCAGCGGCAGGAACACTGAAGCTTTCTTT. Its protein is CASSGRNTEAFF.

The chain combines TRBV27 with TRBJ2-7; 8 bases match TRBD1. In germline, CDR1 is MNHEY, CDR2 SMNVEV (reference sequence). Trimming cost V 3 bases and J 4 bases; bases outside gene matches: 11. The CDR3 loop spans 16 amino acids. Here the CDR3 reads CASSFLGQGARYEQYF. CDR3 DNA: TGTGCCAGCAGTTTCTTAGGGCAGGGGGCGCGGTACGAGCAGTACTTC.